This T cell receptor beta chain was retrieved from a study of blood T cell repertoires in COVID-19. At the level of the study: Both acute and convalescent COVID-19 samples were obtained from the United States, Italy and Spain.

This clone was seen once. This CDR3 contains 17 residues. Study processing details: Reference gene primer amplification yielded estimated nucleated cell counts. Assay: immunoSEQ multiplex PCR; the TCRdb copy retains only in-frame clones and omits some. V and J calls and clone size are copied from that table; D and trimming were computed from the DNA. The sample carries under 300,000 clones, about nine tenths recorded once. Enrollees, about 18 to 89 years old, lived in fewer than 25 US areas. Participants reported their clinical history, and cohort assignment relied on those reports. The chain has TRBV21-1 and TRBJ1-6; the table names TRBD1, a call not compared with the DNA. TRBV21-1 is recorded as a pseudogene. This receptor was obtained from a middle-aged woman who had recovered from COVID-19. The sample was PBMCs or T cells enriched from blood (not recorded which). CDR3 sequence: CASSKLIGQGSNSPLHF. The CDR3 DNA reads TGTGCCAGCAGCAAATTGATAGGACAGGGGTCTAATTCACCCCTCCACTTT.